The entry below gives a single T cell receptor (beta chain) sequence along with its context. Antigen: not known. The same CDR3 arises from other DNA sequences in this sample as well. Genomic DNA of each subset was evenly split across several immunoSEQ plates. This table comes from immunoSEQ multiplex PCR, and its TCRdb copy is limited to in-frame clones, with some not included. The repertoire holds 2 million to 3 million clones, with over 85% as singletons. The sample belongs to a study of shared clonotypes between healthy human individuals. The study's findings and limits: Rarefaction revealed incomplete sorted-subset sequencing despite large depth.

The germline V gene has CDR1 LNHDA and CDR2 SQIVND (reference sequence). The CDR3 loop spans 13 amino acids. V was pared by 3 bases and J by 2 bases, with 7 bases between. The TCR originated in a man younger than 35 in good health. Some clones in this sample may be carry-over from other donors' samples. Sequenced material: naive CD4+ T cells from PBMCs. The subset denotes: CD45RA+ positively selected. The chain carries TRBV19 and TRBJ1-2; unclear D gene. The chain's CDR3 is CASSIGLNYGYTF. Here the CDR3 DNA reads TGTGCCAGTAGTATCGGCCTAAACTATGGCTACACCTTC.